The clone carrying this T cell receptor (beta chain) was recorded a few times. Its antigen remains unknown. This CDR3 has 14 amino acids. The germline V gene encodes CDR1 LNHNV and CDR2 YYDKDF (reference sequence). Trimming stripped 3 bases from V and 6 bases from J, with 9 bases between. Survey-level immunoSEQ v3.0 assays were run. Some clones are missing from TCRdb's copy, which holds only in-frame ones; the method was immunoSEQ multiplex PCR. The sample has 20,000 or so clones; around 75% are singletons. The data belong to a study of long-term antiretroviral therapy in people with HIV. Notes on the study in general: When set beside controls, HIV repertoires had CDR3 length ranges that were narrower.

The sequence was obtained from a man aged 18 to 30 with HIV. The sequences come from unsorted PBMCs, collected 0.5 years before starting antiretroviral therapy. The J gene is TRBJ1-6, the V gene TRBV15; D is undetermined. For the CDR3, the DNA is TGTGCCACCAGCAGGGACGGAACTAATTCACCCCTCCACTTT. Amino acids: CATSRDGTNSPLHF.